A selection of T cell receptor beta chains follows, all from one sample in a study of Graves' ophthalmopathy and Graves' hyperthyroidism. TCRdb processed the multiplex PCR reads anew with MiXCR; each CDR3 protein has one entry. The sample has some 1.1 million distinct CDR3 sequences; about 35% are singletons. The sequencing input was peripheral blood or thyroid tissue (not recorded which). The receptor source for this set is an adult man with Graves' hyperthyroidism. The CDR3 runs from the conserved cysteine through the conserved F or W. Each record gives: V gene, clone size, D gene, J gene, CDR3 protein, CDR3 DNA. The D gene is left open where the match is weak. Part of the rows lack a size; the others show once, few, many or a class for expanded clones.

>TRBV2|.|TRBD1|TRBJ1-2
CASSEAWRDRAYGYTF
TGTGCCAGCAGTGAAGCTTGGCGGGACAGGGCCTATGGCTACACCTTC
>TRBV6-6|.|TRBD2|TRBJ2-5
CASSYGLAARETQYF
TGTGCCAGCAGTTACGGACTAGCGGCGAGGGAGACCCAGTACTTC
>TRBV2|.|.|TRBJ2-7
CASSEAQGTNFPYEQYF
TGTGCCAGCAGTGAAGCCCAGGGGACTAATTTTCCCTACGAGCAGTACTTC
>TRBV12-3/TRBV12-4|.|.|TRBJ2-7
CASKLGSGGLEQYF
TGTGCCAGCAAATTGGGGTCAGGGGGGCTCGAGCAGTACTTC
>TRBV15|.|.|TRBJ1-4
CATSRRGGASEKLFF
TGTGCCACCAGCAGGAGGGGGGGGGCCTCCGAAAAACTGTTTTTT
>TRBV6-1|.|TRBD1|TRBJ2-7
CASTVETGGAYEQYF
TGTGCCAGCACAGTGGAGACAGGGGGGGCCTACGAGCAGTACTTC
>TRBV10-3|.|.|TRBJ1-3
CAISINRGNTIYF
TGTGCCATCAGCATCAATCGCGGAAACACCATATATTTT
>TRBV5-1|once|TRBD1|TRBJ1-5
CASSHGTGYSNQPQHF
TGCGCCAGCAGCCATGGGACAGGGTATAGCAATCAGCCCCAGCATTTT
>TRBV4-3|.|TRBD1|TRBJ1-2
CASSHRTGTGVNYGYTF
TGCGCCAGCAGCCACCGAACCGGGACAGGGGTTAACTATGGCTACACCTTC
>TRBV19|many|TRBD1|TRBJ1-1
CAIRRTGRTNTEAFF
TGTGCAATACGCCGGACAGGGAGGACGAACACTGAAGCTTTCTTT
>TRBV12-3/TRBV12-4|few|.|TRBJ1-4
CASSLSHQREKLFF
TGTGCCAGCAGTTTGTCCCACCAGAGGGAAAAACTGTTTTTT
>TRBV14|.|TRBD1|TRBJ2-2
CASSRNRGRGTGELFF
TGTGCCAGCAGCCGCAACAGGGGGCGAGGAACCGGGGAGCTGTTTTTT
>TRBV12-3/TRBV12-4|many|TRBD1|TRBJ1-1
CASRRGQGFGTEAFF
TGTGCCAGCAGGCGGGGACAGGGCTTTGGAACTGAAGCTTTCTTT
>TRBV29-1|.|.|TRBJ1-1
CSAGTYPGTEAFF
TGCAGCGCAGGTACCTACCCGGGGACTGAAGCTTTCTTT
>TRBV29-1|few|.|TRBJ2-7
CSVGDRAGEQYF
TGCAGCGTCGGTGACAGGGCGGGAGAGCAGTACTTC
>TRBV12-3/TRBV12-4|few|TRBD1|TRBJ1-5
CASSDRGLYQPQHF
TGTGCCAGCTCCGACAGGGGTCTGTATCAGCCCCAGCATTTT
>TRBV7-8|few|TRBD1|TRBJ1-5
CASSSSRDRGWQPQHF
TGTGCCAGCAGCTCGTCCAGGGACAGGGGATGGCAGCCCCAGCATTTT
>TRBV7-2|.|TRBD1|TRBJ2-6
CASSTQGGLGPGGTF
TGTGCCAGCAGCACCCAGGGTGGTCTCGGGCCAGGGGGGACTTTC
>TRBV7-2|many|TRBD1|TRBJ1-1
CASSIDRVRLNTEAFF
TGTGCCAGCAGCATTGACAGGGTGAGGCTGAACACTGAAGCTTTCTTT
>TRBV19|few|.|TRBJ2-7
CASSIGDMSSYEQYF
TGTGCCAGTAGTATAGGGGACATGAGCTCCTACGAGCAGTACTTC
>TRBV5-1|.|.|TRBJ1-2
CASSLEDSTYGYTF
TGCGCCAGCAGCTTGGAGGACAGTACCTATGGCTACACCTTC
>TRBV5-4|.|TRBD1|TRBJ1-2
CASSLDGQGTPNYGYTF
TGTGCCAGCAGCTTGGACGGACAGGGAACACCAAACTATGGCTACACCTTC
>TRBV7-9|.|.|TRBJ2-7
CASSLGGPRCYEQYF
TGTGCCAGCAGCTTAGGGGGTCCGAGATGCTACGAGCAGTACTTC
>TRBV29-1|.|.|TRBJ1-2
CSVAGGLYGYTF
TGCAGCGTTGCGGGAGGACTTTATGGCTACACCTTC
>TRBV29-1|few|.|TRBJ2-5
CSVEPQSLGRETQYF
TGCAGCGTTGAACCCCAGAGTTTGGGTCGTGAGACCCAGTACTTC